This T cell receptor (beta chain) derives from a study of cytomegalovirus exposure and HLA in healthy donors. Overall study results and limits: Some V segments, including TRBV6-2 and TRBV6-3, were excluded as indistinguishable. When a later analysis was performed, an Asian-associated ancestry cluster reportedly had fewer N-insertions than the roughly 730-donor mean.

Worth noting for this clone: Its antigen is as yet unknown.

The CDR3 runs to 17 residues. Germline loops: CDR1 SGHTA, CDR2 FQGNSA. The ends were cut back, 1 base at V and 0 bases at J, with 13 bases in the middle. Vbeta (60) and Jbeta (13) primers were used in the PCR. The data were produced by immunoSEQ multiplex PCR, yet TCRdb's version contains in-frame clones alone and is incomplete. The sample includes 100,000 or so clones. Sequenced: PBMCs. The chain recombines TRBV7-2 with TRBJ2-1, with a tentative D call TRBD2 (5 bases). This TCR was sampled from a woman aged 25 to 45 in good health and CMV-seronegative. The DNA for the CDR3 is TGTGCCAGCAGCTTAGATTTTCCGGGAAGCTCCTACAATGAGCAGTTCTTC. This encodes CASSLDFPGSSYNEQFF.